A few counts support the clone carrying this T cell receptor (beta chain). The antigen remains undetermined. TCRdb passed the reads through MiXCR, listing each CDR3 protein once. The table has around 750,000 distinct CDR3 sequences, around a third seen once; the top ten hold 9.5% to 15%. V was clipped by 4 bases and J by 4 bases, with 7 bases between them. The length of the CDR3 is 12 residues. Germline lookup yields CDR1 SNHLY and CDR2 FYNNEI. These data are taken from a study of T cell repertoires in cytomegalovirus infection. Study as a whole: Public TCR beta signatures provided an indication of both CMV infection and a matching HLA type. Study conclusions and caveats: Across the ex vivo response, the dominant clonotypes were HLA-C-restricted CMV-specific TCR beta clonotypes. Pooled public TCR beta family frequency picked out CMV carriers with the relevant HLA.

This chain joins TRBV2 and TRBJ1-2, with D hard to call. This specimen consisted of cultured CD8+ T cells from PBMCs, obtained from culture after CMV antigen stimulation. This TCR came from a human donor in good health (CMV status not recorded). Some clones in this sample may be carry-over from other donors' samples. The CDR3 region is CASSGSLYGYTF. The DNA for the CDR3 is TGTGCCAGCAGTGGGTCCCTCTATGGCTACACCTTC. Variable domain in full (rest from reference TRBV2 and TRBJ1-2): EPEVTQTPSHQVTQMGQEVILRCVPISNHLYFYWYRQILGQKVEFLVSFYNNEISEKSEIFDDQFSVERPDGSNFTLKIRSTKLEDSAMYFCASSGSLYGYTFGSGTRLTVV.